This T cell receptor beta chain was sequenced for a study of Tregs in tolerant kidney transplant recipients. Produced via immunoSEQ multiplex PCR; TCRdb's table is partial and in-frame only. The table includes fewer than 60,000 clones, 90% to 95% detected once. Mixed chimerism was transient after nonmyeloablative marrow transplants from related graft donors. Sequenced here: CD8+ T cells from blood (PBMCs), sampled 24 months after the transplant. The clonotype was recovered from a human patient who received a combined kidney and bone marrow transplant. Part of the T cell pool may stem from the graft donor.

CDR3 loop: CASSAGGLQETQYF. The CDR3 DNA reads TGTGCCAGCAGCGCAGGCGGGTTGCAAGAGACCCAGTACTTC. The V call is TRBV9, the J call TRBJ2-5; TRBD2 might be the D (5 bases). V dropped 3 bases and J dropped 2 bases, with 11 bases sitting between them. The germline gives CDR1 SGDLS, CDR2 YYNGEE. CDR3 length: 14 residues.